This is a list of T cell receptor beta chains from one sample in a study of identical twins. TCRdb re-derived calls from the 5' RACE reads in MiXCR, one entry per CDR3 protein. This sample has some 900,000 distinct CDR3 sequences, with roughly an eighth found just once. A further study also used this sample, focusing on yellow fever vaccine responses in identical twins.

The sequenced sample consisted of PBMCs. Receptors were obtained from a young woman in good health. CDR3s include the opening cysteine and the closing phenylalanine or tryptophan. Fields, in order: J gene, clone size, D gene, V gene, CDR3 DNA, CDR3 protein. D genes are given only for firm matches. Only some rows state a clone size, as once, few, many or a class for expanded clones.

TRBJ2-7	.	.	TRBV10-2	TGCGCCAGCAGTGAGGACGGGGCGGCCTCCTACGAGCAGTACTTC	CASSEDGAASYEQYF
TRBJ2-7	.	.	TRBV2	TGTGCCAGCACCAACAGGGGGCGGTTCCCACTAGCGGCCTACGAGCAGTACTTC	CASTNRGRFPLAAYEQYF
TRBJ2-5	few	.	TRBV7-8	TGTGCCAGCAGCTTAGTCGGCGGCTCTCATTTGGGGAGAGGGGAGACCCAGTACTTC	CASSLVGGSHLGRGETQYF
TRBJ1-5	.	TRBD1	TRBV5-1	TGCGCCAGCAGCTGGCCCGGGACAGGCATTAATCAGCCCCAGCATTTT	CASSWPGTGINQPQHF
TRBJ1-1	.	.	TRBV7-9	TGTGCCAGCAGCTTAGCGGACAGCATGAACACTGAAGCTTTCTTT	CASSLADSMNTEAFF
TRBJ2-2	.	.	TRBV19	TGTGCCAGTAGCCATAGCGGACCCACCGGGGAGCTGTTTTTT	CASSHSGPTGELFF
TRBJ2-7	.	.	TRBV10-3	TGTGCCATCAGTGAGTCTGGGGACACTTACTACGAGCAGTACTTC	CAISESGDTYYEQYF
TRBJ2-3	few	.	TRBV4-2	TGTGCCAGCAGCCCCTGGGCTAGCGTCAGCACAGATACGCAGTATTTT	CASSPWASVSTDTQYF
TRBJ2-5	few	TRBD2	TRBV9	TGTGCCAGCAGCGAGGGACTAGCGGGATCTTTGGAGACCCAGTACTTC	CASSEGLAGSLETQYF
TRBJ2-3	.	.	TRBV20-1	TGCAGTGCTTCATATAGCCACCCAGATACGCAGTATTTT	CSASYSHPDTQYF
TRBJ2-1	.	.	TRBV2	TGTGCCAGCAGTGCAAGGGGGGGACTATCGGAGAGTGGGCAGTTCTTC	CASSARGGLSESGQFF
TRBJ2-5	.	.	TRBV15	TGTGCCACAGGGGCGGGCGGGGAGACCCAGTACTTC	CATGAGGETQYF
TRBJ2-1	many	TRBD2	TRBV6-2/TRBV6-3	TGTGCCAGCAGTTATGGTAGCGGGGACTACAATGAGCAGTTCTTC	CASSYGSGDYNEQFF
TRBJ2-7	few	TRBD1	TRBV7-2	TGTGCCAGCAGCGCACAACCGGGACAGATATACGAGCAGTACTTC	CASSAQPGQIYEQYF
TRBJ2-5	few	TRBD2	TRBV20-1	TGCAGTGCTCCCAACGGGGAGGGCCAAGAGACCCAGTACTTC	CSAPNGEGQETQYF
TRBJ1-1	.	TRBD1	TRBV27	TGTGCCAGCAGTCCGTCGACAGGGCGGAGTTTGAGCACTGAAGCTTTCTTT	CASSPSTGRSLSTEAFF
TRBJ2-1	.	TRBD2	TRBV29-1	TGCAGCGTCCCCCGGGGGGGGGGAGAGGGGAGCTCCTACAATGAGCAGTTCTTC	CSVPRGGGEGSSYNEQFF
TRBJ2-3	.	.	TRBV25-1	TGTGCCAGCAGTGAAAGGGCAACGCAGTATTTT	CASSERATQYF
TRBJ2-3	few	.	TRBV7-6	TGTGCCCCCGGAGGGGGGTTCGGAGATACGCAGTATTTT	CAPGGGFGDTQYF
TRBJ1-2	many	.	TRBV29-1	TGCAGCGTTGAAGATAGTCGGTACTATGGCTACACCTTC	CSVEDSRYYGYTF
TRBJ2-5	few	.	TRBV11-3	TGTGCCAGCAGCCCCAGCGGCGTGGAAGAGACCCAGTACTTC	CASSPSGVEETQYF
TRBJ2-1	few	.	TRBV5-1	TGCGCCAGCAGCTTGGCGTCGATTGAGCAGTTCTTC	CASSLASIEQFF
TRBJ2-1	few	.	TRBV12-3/TRBV12-4	TGTGCCAGCAGTTTTCGGCGGGACAACAATGAGCAGTTCTTC	CASSFRRDNNEQFF
TRBJ1-1	many	.	TRBV6-1	TGCGCCAGCAGGCGGACTGAGAACACTGAAGCTTTCTTT	CASRRTENTEAFF
TRBJ1-2	few	.	TRBV20-1	TGCAGTACTCCAGGATCGGCTAACTATGGCTACACCTTC	CSTPGSANYGYTF
TRBJ2-1	.	TRBD2	TRBV12-3/TRBV12-4	TGTGCCAGCCGACCCACGGGACTAGCGGGTAGGGATGAGCAGTTCTTC	CASRPTGLAGRDEQFF
TRBJ1-1	few	.	TRBV4-1	TGCGCCAGCAGCCAGAGTGGGGCCCTCATGAACACTGAAGCTTTCTTT	CASSQSGALMNTEAFF
TRBJ1-2	many	TRBD1	TRBV12-3/TRBV12-4	TGTGCCAGCAGCCAAGACCGACAGGGTTTCTACACCTTC	CASSQDRQGFYTF
TRBJ2-2	many	.	TRBV6-1	TGTGCCAGCAGCCCCGTTAGTGGAAACACCGGGGAGCTGTTTTTT	CASSPVSGNTGELFF
TRBJ2-7	.	TRBD2	TRBV27	TGTGCCAGCAGTCCGAGGACTAGCGGGAGTAACGAGCAGTACTTC	CASSPRTSGSNEQYF
TRBJ2-3	.	.	TRBV11-2	TGTGCCAGCAGCTTAGCCGGTAGGGCCACTCTCGATACGCAGTATTTT	CASSLAGRATLDTQYF
TRBJ1-5	few	.	TRBV20-1	TGCAGTGCAACGACAGGTGCGAATGTACGCAATCAGCCCCAGCATTTT	CSATTGANVRNQPQHF
TRBJ1-5	.	.	TRBV2	TGTGCCAGCAGTGTTGGGCAGACCAATCAGCCCCAGCATTTT	CASSVGQTNQPQHF